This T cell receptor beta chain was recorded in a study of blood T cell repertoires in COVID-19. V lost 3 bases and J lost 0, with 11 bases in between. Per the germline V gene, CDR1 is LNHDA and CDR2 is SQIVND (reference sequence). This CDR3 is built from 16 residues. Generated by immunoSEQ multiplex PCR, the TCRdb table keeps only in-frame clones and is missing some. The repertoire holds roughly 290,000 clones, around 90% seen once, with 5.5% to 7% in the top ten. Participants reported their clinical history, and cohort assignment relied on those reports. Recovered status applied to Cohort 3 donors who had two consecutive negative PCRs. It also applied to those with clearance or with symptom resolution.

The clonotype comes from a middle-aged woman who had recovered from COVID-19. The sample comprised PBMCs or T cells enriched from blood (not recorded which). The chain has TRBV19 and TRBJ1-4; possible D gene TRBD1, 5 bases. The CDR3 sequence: CASSMGRGATNEKLFF. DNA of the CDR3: TGTGCCAGTAGTATGGGCCGGGGGGCAACTAATGAAAAACTGTTTTTT.